The clone carrying this TCR beta chain was seen a single time. What it binds is unknown. CD45RO-negative, CCR7-positively selected cells formed the naive CD8 fraction, excluding terminally differentiated effector memory CD45RA+ cells. These data are taken from a study of shared clonotypes between healthy human individuals. Overall study results and limits: Measured sharing among donors was expected to vary with sequencing depth. Despite large depth, sorted-subset datasets appeared incompletely sequenced.

Trimming removed 5 bases at V and 8 bases at J, with 10 bases between. The CDR3 extends over 12 amino acids. From germline, CDR1 is SEHNR and CDR2 FQNEAQ (reference sequence). The authors loaded roughly 200 ng DNA, 25,000 to 30,000 T cell genomes, into sorted-subset replicate PCRs. Generated by immunoSEQ multiplex PCR, the TCRdb table keeps only in-frame clones and is missing some. The data contain about 2,200,000 clones, 90% to 95% of them seen just once; the ten biggest clones take up about 1.8%. This chain connects TRBV7-9 to TRBJ2-1, with D maybe TRBD2 (5 bases). The clonotype was recovered from a man between 18 and 35 years old in good health. Some clones in this sample may be carry-over from other donors' samples. The sample consisted of naive CD8+ T cells from PBMCs. CDR3 residues: CASSRISDEQFF. The CDR3 coding sequence is TGTGCCAGCAGCCGGATTAGCGATGAGCAGTTCTTC. The full variable domain, completed using reference TRBV7-9 and TRBJ2-1, is DTGVSQNPRHKITKRGQNVTFRCDPISEHNRLYWYRQTLGQGPEFLTYFQNEAQLEKSRLLSDRFSAERPKGSFSTLEIQRTEQGDSAMYLCASSRISDEQFFGPGTRLTVL.